This is a list of T cell receptor beta chains from one sample in a study of identical twins. MiXCR was run by TCRdb on the 5' RACE reads, yielding one entry per CDR3 protein. The data show around 650,000 distinct CDR3 sequences, with roughly 6.6% seen just once and approximately 1.5% held by the top ten. The data also belong to a second study, concerning yellow fever vaccine responses in identical twins.

Sequenced material: PBMCs. Receptors originate from a woman aged 18-29 years in good health. Both conserved end residues are trimmed from each CDR3.

j_call v_call cdr3_aa
TRBJ2-3 TRBV20-1 SARDSLSTVGNTDTQY
TRBJ2-7 TRBV20-1 SARSGAYEQY
TRBJ2-5 TRBV7-9 ASSRFSLPEPETQY
TRBJ1-1 TRBV28 ASAQGTDVGEAF
TRBJ1-3 TRBV5-1 ASSLGPPDSGNTIY
TRBJ1-2 TRBV4-1 ASSHLTLNGYT
TRBJ2-2 TRBV12-3/TRBV12-4 ASSWGTPNTGELF
TRBJ2-2 TRBV3-1 ASSQWDSNTGELF
TRBJ2-1 TRBV29-1 SVYGAAGENEQF
TRBJ2-4 TRBV4-2 ASSADDREDLLAKNIQY
TRBJ1-1 TRBV12-3/TRBV12-4 ASSPTGWNTEAF
TRBJ2-7 TRBV20-1 SAVDDEQY
TRBJ2-1 TRBV12-5 ASGLDPYPPPPNEQF
TRBJ1-1 TRBV24-1 ATSLTGNTEAF
TRBJ2-5 TRBV15 ATSKSGETQY
TRBJ2-1 TRBV28 ASSSPGQNQF
TRBJ2-1 TRBV12-3/TRBV12-4 ASSFGTPNNEQF
TRBJ2-5 TRBV7-8 ASSSPGLKETQY
TRBJ2-2 TRBV20-1 SAKGLAGGDVAGELF
TRBJ2-3 TRBV7-8 ASSLERLAGELTDTQY
TRBJ2-1 TRBV3-1 ASSQDWRDNEQF
TRBJ2-1 TRBV5-1 ASSSSGNPNEQF
TRBJ2-1 TRBV4-1 ASSQDWYEQF
TRBJ2-3 TRBV5-1 ASRDSKSTDTQY
TRBJ2-4 TRBV3-1 ASSQGDRETKNIQY
TRBJ2-4 TRBV5-1 ASSWSVSGAKNIQY
TRBJ2-5 TRBV28 ASSPDRGQWETQY
TRBJ2-5 TRBV12-3/TRBV12-4 ASSRSGISWETQY
TRBJ2-1 TRBV7-2 ASTVGRLARYNEQF
TRBJ2-7 TRBV14 ASSQGIPPYEQY
TRBJ2-1 TRBV24-1 ATRARAPWDEQF
TRBJ1-5 TRBV6-2/TRBV6-3 ASSPRTGQSRGLVFSNQPQH
TRBJ1-2 TRBV5-1 ASSLGGVVYGYT
TRBJ2-2 TRBV3-1 ASSQVRESRELF
TRBJ1-6 TRBV27 ASSLKGQGSTPLH
TRBJ2-3 TRBV5-1 ASSPLGGALTDTQY
TRBJ2-3 TRBV4-1 ASSQGTPTSTDTQY